This is a list of T cell receptor beta chains from one sample in a study of cytomegalovirus exposure and HLA in healthy donors. TCRdb's copy holds only in-frame clones and misses some; the assay was immunoSEQ multiplex PCR. Of some 65,000 clones listed, more than 70% are singletons. Sequenced input: PBMCs. These TCRs come from a man aged 50-60 years in good health and CMV-seropositive. The conserved cysteine and the conserved F or W are not part of the CDR3 here.

V gene: TRBV30; J gene: TRBJ2-1; CDR3 protein: AWSGVTRQF
V gene: TRBV18; J gene: TRBJ1-4; CDR3 protein: ASSPRGQGATNEKLF
V gene: TRBV28; J gene: TRBJ1-1; CDR3 protein: ASSLLGTEAF
V gene: TRBV30; J gene: TRBJ1-3; CDR3 protein: AWSDVGGNTIY
V gene: TRBV5-6; J gene: TRBJ2-7; CDR3 protein: ASSRTSGVYEQY
V gene: TRBV28; J gene: TRBJ2-1; CDR3 protein: ASSPGTSAYNEQF
V gene: TRBV5-4; J gene: TRBJ1-2; CDR3 protein: ASSSPGRDYGYT
V gene: TRBV29-1; J gene: TRBJ2-5; CDR3 protein: SARRLAGGQETQY
V gene: TRBV28; J gene: TRBJ1-5; CDR3 protein: ASSSTGVGNQPQH
V gene: TRBV7-2; J gene: TRBJ2-3; CDR3 protein: ASSSEAGTQY
V gene: TRBV10-3; J gene: TRBJ1-2; CDR3 protein: AISEEEGYT
V gene: TRBV4-1; J gene: TRBJ1-4; CDR3 protein: ASSPQPNPGGAGEKLF
V gene: TRBV4-1; J gene: TRBJ1-2; CDR3 protein: ASSQPGRQGYGYT
V gene: TRBV28; J gene: TRBJ2-7; CDR3 protein: ASGGTEYEQY
V gene: TRBV16; J gene: TRBJ2-7; CDR3 protein: ASSQSAGSYEQY
V gene: TRBV6-6; J gene: TRBJ1-6; CDR3 protein: ASVSPGAYNSPLH
V gene: TRBV4-3; J gene: TRBJ2-2; CDR3 protein: ASSRDNGGELF
V gene: TRBV5-1; J gene: TRBJ1-2; CDR3 protein: ASSLDKSPNYGYT
V gene: TRBV7-5; J gene: TRBJ2-7; CDR3 protein: VRSLNEQWGGRFSYEQY
V gene: TRBV27; J gene: TRBJ2-5; CDR3 protein: ASSVATGRSPYQETQY
V gene: TRBV5-6; J gene: TRBJ1-2; CDR3 protein: ASSLVFQGGDYGYT
V gene: TRBV5-8; J gene: TRBJ1-5; CDR3 protein: ASSQGESSNQPQH
V gene: TRBV9; J gene: TRBJ2-3; CDR3 protein: ASSVLAGSTDTQY
V gene: TRBV7-9; J gene: TRBJ2-7; CDR3 protein: ASSPGPGQAIYEQY
V gene: TRBV10-3; J gene: TRBJ2-1; CDR3 protein: AISESTSGYNEQF
V gene: TRBV20-1; J gene: TRBJ1-2; CDR3 protein: SATAGTGPN
V gene: TRBV6-6; J gene: TRBJ1-2; CDR3 protein: ASSPGFGSPNYGYT
V gene: TRBV4-2; J gene: TRBJ2-7; CDR3 protein: ASSQDGSLPPYEQY
V gene: TRBV5-4; J gene: TRBJ2-2; CDR3 protein: ASTSPDTGELF
V gene: TRBV27; J gene: TRBJ2-7; CDR3 protein: ASHTRRQGYEQY
V gene: TRBV2; J gene: TRBJ1-5; CDR3 protein: ASSGGTGANQPQH
V gene: TRBV4-3; J gene: TRBJ2-3; CDR3 protein: ASSQEVPGVTDTQY
V gene: TRBV7-2; J gene: TRBJ1-5; CDR3 protein: ASSLQGRRSNQPQH
V gene: TRBV7-7; J gene: TRBJ2-5; CDR3 protein: ASSTRGYQETQY
V gene: TRBV30; J gene: TRBJ1-2; CDR3 protein: AWSGGNYGYT
V gene: TRBV7-6; J gene: TRBJ2-2; CDR3 protein: ASSLQGQGELF
V gene: TRBV23-1; J gene: TRBJ1-6; CDR3 protein: ASSQSDRSSYNSPLH
V gene: TRBV15; J gene: TRBJ2-5; CDR3 protein: ATSSVAGETQY
V gene: TRBV30; J gene: TRBJ1-5; CDR3 protein: AWSARGVSNQPQH
V gene: TRBV7-6; J gene: TRBJ2-7; CDR3 protein: ASSSSQGSEQY
V gene: TRBV30; J gene: TRBJ1-2; CDR3 protein: AWSPGQGIDGYT
V gene: TRBV10-1; J gene: TRBJ2-7; CDR3 protein: ASSELAGARWQY
V gene: TRBV10-3; J gene: TRBJ2-7; CDR3 protein: AISVGQTVYEQY
V gene: TRBV4-2; J gene: TRBJ2-3; CDR3 protein: ASSQDTPLAGASSTDTQY
V gene: TRBV4-1; J gene: TRBJ1-1; CDR3 protein: ASSQGVDTEAF
V gene: TRBV4-1; J gene: TRBJ2-5; CDR3 protein: ASSQDLGSLEGTQY
V gene: TRBV7-6; J gene: TRBJ2-1; CDR3 protein: ASSFAGPYNEQF
V gene: TRBV5-1; J gene: TRBJ2-1; CDR3 protein: ASKASGSWNEQF
V gene: TRBV6-5; J gene: TRBJ2-3; CDR3 protein: ASSDNRGTDTQY
V gene: TRBV5-1; J gene: TRBJ2-2; CDR3 protein: ASSPGTSGGTGELF
V gene: TRBV9; J gene: TRBJ2-3; CDR3 protein: ASSSAGTGVTDTQY
V gene: TRBV9; J gene: TRBJ1-1; CDR3 protein: ASDNGGVNTEAF
V gene: TRBV5-8; J gene: TRBJ1-3; CDR3 protein: ASSFLRNTIY
V gene: TRBV5-4; J gene: TRBJ2-5; CDR3 protein: ASSLSGRAGETQY
V gene: TRBV5-6; J gene: TRBJ2-1; CDR3 protein: ASSTRLVGEQF
V gene: TRBV5-1; J gene: TRBJ2-7; CDR3 protein: ASSTGTGGGEQY
V gene: TRBV4-1; J gene: TRBJ2-4; CDR3 protein: ASSQDAGNLKNIQY